This T cell receptor (beta chain) was found in a study of response to subunit inactivated influenza vaccine. Overall study findings and caveats: Few additional T cells are recruited per seasonal influenza vaccination, authors suggested.

Remarks on this clonotype: Its antigen is currently unknown.

The CDR3 runs 11 residues. Trimming removed 4 bases at V and 3 bases at J, with 4 bases between. CDR1 is SGHVS, CDR2 FNYEAQ, per germline. One entry per CDR3 protein, called by TCRdb with MiXCR from the RT-PCR reads. The data show about 160,000 distinct CDR3 sequences, roughly 10% seen once. The chain recombines TRBV7-6 with TRBJ2-7, with D uncertain. The sample was non-naive T cells sorted from PBMCs, taken about 6 weeks after vaccination. The TCR was taken from a man in his fifties or sixties who received an inactivated influenza vaccine. The DNA for the CDR3 is TGTGCCAGCAGCTCGAACTACGAGCAGTACTTC. This translates into CASSSNYEQYF.